One and the same sample provided the 19 T cell receptor beta chains below, sequenced in a study of blood T cell repertoires in COVID-19 (dated by TCRdb to about 2020). Library construction relied on the immunoSEQ multiplex PCR assay. TCRdb stores this immuneACCESS table with in-frame sequences only. Part of the clones is absent; in the studies checked, under half of the shortfall reflects unresolved V genes, and no reason is known for the rest. The sample profile shows around 100,000 clones; roughly nine tenths of them were found once. 2% to 2.5% of the sample goes to the ten largest clones. Sequenced material: peripheral blood. The receptor source for this set is a man in his fifties or sixties with active COVID-19.

This rearrangement joins TRBV6-6 to TRBJ2-4, with 7 bases lining up with TRBD1. Germline CDR1 and CDR2: MNHNY and SVGAGI (reference sequence). The V gene end was trimmed by 6 bases and the J gene end by 5 bases; junction bases not matched to a gene: 7. The CDR3 contains 14 residues. The CDR3: CASRLRDRENIQYF. The CDR3 nucleotides read TGTGCCAGCAGACTCCGGGACAGAGAAAACATTCAGTACTTC.

This chain joins TRBV4-1 and TRBJ2-1; TRBD2 agrees at 10 bases. With 4 bases clipped from V and 9 bases from J, the junction kept 15 bases outside the gene matches. The CDR3 length is 17 residues. Looked up from germline, CDR1 is MGHRA and CDR2 is YSYEKL. The CDR3 DNA follows: TGCGCCAGCAGCCCGATAGCGGGAGGTGATTTATCGGGTGAGCAGTTCTTC. Protein: CASSPIAGGDLSGEQFF.

V usage is TRBV6-5 and J usage is TRBJ1-2, with D uncertain. Deletions cut 0 bases from V and 8 bases from J, with 10 bases between. Germline CDR1 MNHEY, CDR2 SVGAGI. The CDR3 sequence is 13 residues long. The CDR3 coding sequence is TGTGCCAGCAGTTACTCAGGGAGGGTAGGCTACACCTTC. This gives the protein CASSYSGRVGYTF.

Only one count was recorded for this clone. This chain connects TRBV6-6 to TRBJ2-2; TRBD2 aligns across 8 bases. Looked up from germline, CDR1 is MNHNY and CDR2 is SVGAGI (reference sequence). This CDR3 is built from 17 residues. The junction had 8 bases not matched to a gene; V was cut back by 5 bases and J by 0 bases. The CDR3 sequence: CASSPGTSGTNTGELFF. CDR3 bases: TGTGCCAGCAGTCCCGGTACTAGCGGAACGAACACCGGGGAGCTGTTTTTT.

The chain uses TRBV6-5 and TRBJ1-6, with D uncertain. Germline loops: CDR1 MNHEY, CDR2 SVGAGI. This CDR3 is built from 14 residues. V lost 6 bases, J lost 6 bases, and 12 bases lay in between. The CDR3 DNA sequence: TGTGCCAGCAGCCCGCGGGAGACTAATTCACCCCTCCACTTT. Protein product: CASSPRETNSPLHF.

The V call is TRBV4-1, the J call TRBJ1-2; D unclear. Deletions cut 0 bases from V and 9 bases from J, with 14 bases between. Germline loops: CDR1 MGHRA, CDR2 YSYEKL. The CDR3 loop spans 14 amino acids. CDR3 DNA sequence: TGCGCCAGCAGCCAAGAAGGCAGGTCTGCAAGCTACACCTTC. It encodes CASSQEGRSASYTF.

The J gene is TRBJ1-3, the V gene TRBV27; TRBD1 aligns across 7 bases. Trimming at V came to 6 bases and at J to 0 bases, leaving 5 bases not matched to a gene. This CDR3 spans 15 amino acids. Germline V gene data show CDR1 as MNHEY and CDR2 as SMNVEV (reference sequence). The CDR3 here is CASRMTGNSGNTIYF. For the CDR3, the DNA is TGTGCCAGCAGGATGACAGGGAACTCTGGAAACACCATATATTTT.

This chain links TRBV12-3 or TRBV12-4 with TRBJ2-7, with D hard to call. The CDR3 sequence is 12 residues long. The V gene lost 4 bases and the J gene lost 2 bases, with 6 bases spanning the gap. The CDR3 DNA reads as TGTGCCAGCAGTTCGAAGCCCTACGAGCAGTACGTC. Translated, it gives CASSSKPYEQYV.

The chain links TRBV19 to TRBJ1-2; a possible D gene is TRBD1 (5 bases). The V and J ends lost 6 bases and 5 bases respectively, with 13 bases between them. Germline V lookup: CDR1 LNHDA, CDR2 SQIVND (reference sequence). The CDR3 is made up of 13 amino acids. Here the CDR3 DNA reads TGTGCCAGTAGAACGACAGACCAATATGGCTACACCTTC. Its protein is CASRTTDQYGYTF. Combining the CDR3 with reference TRBV19 and TRBJ1-2 gives the whole variable domain DGGITQSPKYLFRKEGQNVTLSCEQNLNHDAMYWYRQDPGQGLRLIYYSQIVNDFQKGDIAEGYSVSREKKESFPLTVTSAQKNPTAFYLCASRTTDQYGYTFGSGTRLTVV.

The chain joins TRBV5-1 to TRBJ2-5; 8 bases agree with TRBD2. The length of the CDR3 is 16 residues. Germline V gene sequence: CDR1 SGHRS, CDR2 YFSETQ. The V and J ends lost 0 bases and 2 bases, in that order; junction bases with no gene match: 6. The DNA for the CDR3 is TGCGCCAGCAGCTTGGGTAGCGGGATGGGGCAAGAGACCCAGTACTTC. It encodes CASSLGSGMGQETQYF.

This clone was recorded only once. The CDR3 region is CASSSTGASYNEQFF. The CDR3 region has the DNA TGTGCCAGCAGCTCAACAGGGGCATCCTACAATGAGCAGTTCTTC. This chain uses TRBV9 with TRBJ2-1; TRBD1 matches at 7 bases. V dropped 4 bases and J dropped 1; count of bases not matched to a gene: 5. The CDR3 is 15 amino acids. CDR1 is SGDLS, CDR2 YYNGEE, per germline.

The rearrangement joins TRBV13 to TRBJ2-5; TRBD1 is a possible D gene (6 bases). The CDR3 length is 16 residues. V lost 5 bases to trimming and J lost 2 bases, with 18 bases between them. Germline assignment: CDR1 PRHDT and CDR2 FYEKMQ (reference sequence). The chain's CDR3 is CASSPPAGTKQETQYF. CDR3 DNA: TGTGCCAGCAGCCCGCCCGCCGGGACAAAACAAGAGACCCAGTACTTC.

The chain recombines TRBV6-5 with TRBJ1-1; maybe TRBD1 (5 bases). V gave up 6 bases and J gave up 1 base, with 12 bases separating them. The CDR3 runs 14 residues. The V gene's germline CDR1 is MNHEY and CDR2 SVGAGI. The CDR3 region has the DNA TGTGCCAGCAGACTACCGGGGGGGAACACTGAAGCTTTCTTT. This translates into CASRLPGGNTEAFF.

This chain joins TRBV6-5 and TRBJ1-5; 8 positions match TRBD1. The CDR3 loop spans 14 amino acids. CDR1 and CDR2 from the germline V gene are MNHEY and SVGAGI. V was clipped by 9 bases and J by 4 bases; unmatched bases: 8. Here the CDR3 DNA reads TGTGCCAGGAACGGACAGGGTCGGAATCAGCCCCAGCATTTT. Amino acids: CARNGQGRNQPQHF.

The V and J genes are TRBV7-8 and TRBJ2-1; D remains ambiguous. The CDR3 is made up of 12 amino acids. Germline V gene data show CDR1 as SGHVS and CDR2 as FQNEAQ. Trimming left V 2 bases short and J 9 bases short, with 8 bases between. CDR3 residues: CASSLYGGEQFF. In DNA form, the CDR3 reads TGTGCCAGCAGCTTATACGGTGGTGAGCAGTTCTTC. The variable domain in full, completed from reference TRBV7-8 and TRBJ2-1, reads GAGVSQSPRYKVAKRGQDVALRCDPISGHVSLFWYQQALGQGPEFLTYFQNEAQLDKSGLPSDRFFAERPEGSVSTLKIQRTQQEDSAVYLCASSLYGGEQFFGPGTRLTVL.

V and J are TRBV6-5 and TRBJ2-1, with D perhaps TRBD2 (6 bases). Trimming stripped 6 bases from V and 5 bases from J, with 17 bases between. This CDR3 region has 15 residues. CDR1 and CDR2 (germline): MNHEY, SVGAGI. CDR3 nucleotides: TGTGCCAGCAGGGCGACGGGGGTCCCCCACAATGAGCAGTTCTTC. As protein: CASRATGVPHNEQFF.

This chain connects TRBV6-5 to TRBJ1-1; 10 bases match TRBD1. CDR3 size: 14 residues. After removal of 5 bases from V and 1 base from J, the junction contained 1 base not matched to a gene. Looked up from germline, CDR1 is MNHEY and CDR2 is SVGAGI. For the CDR3, the DNA is TGTGCCAGCAGTAGGGACAGGGGGAACACTGAAGCTTTCTTT. This encodes CASSRDRGNTEAFF.

V and J are TRBV6-5 and TRBJ1-4; unclear D gene. This CDR3 has 15 amino acids. V was cut by 6 bases and J by 4 bases, with 15 bases left in between. The germline V gene encodes CDR1 MNHEY and CDR2 SVGAGI. The CDR3 loop reads CASSAYDGGNEKLFF. CDR3 nucleotide sequence: TGTGCCAGCAGCGCCTATGACGGCGGTAATGAAAAACTGTTTTTT.

This clone was counted between two and nine times. The V call is TRBV10-1, the J call TRBJ1-3; a weak D match, TRBD1 (6 bases). Germline CDR1 WNHNN, CDR2 SYGVQD (reference sequence). The CDR3 has 16 amino acids. Between the trimmed V and J ends, which lost 0 bases and 0 bases, there was a span of 9 bases. CDR3 DNA: TGCGCCAGCAGTGAGTCGACAGGACCCTCTGGAAACACCATATATTTT. Translated, it gives CASSESTGPSGNTIYF.